This T cell receptor beta chain appears in the sequencing data of a study of graft-versus-host responses after intestinal transplantation. In the study overall: Recipients got multivisceral, liver-intestinal, or isolated intestinal transplants.

Germline V CDR1 and CDR2: LNHDA, SQIVND (reference sequence). The CDR3 extends over 15 amino acids. V was trimmed by 3 bases and J by 2 bases, leaving 12 bases between them. Only in-frame clones appear in the TCRdb table, and some are missing; sequencing was by immunoSEQ multiplex PCR. The data contain over 60,000 clones, approximately 91% of them singletons. Graft tissue processing released intraepithelial and lamina propria lymphocytes. Sequenced material: ileum tissue, taken about 350 days after transplant. This chain connects TRBV19 to TRBJ2-3; D not resolved. The sequence derives from a human patient who received an intestinal transplant, so some T cells may come from the graft donor. The CDR3 here is CASSMSPAPTDTQYF. For the CDR3, the DNA is TGTGCCAGTAGTATGAGCCCCGCCCCCACAGATACGCAGTATTTT.